The rows below give T cell receptor beta chains drawn from one sample of a study of T cells in Graves' hyperthyroidism and ophthalmopathy. Using its own MiXCR run on the multiplex PCR reads, TCRdb lists one record per CDR3 protein. The sample lists roughly 510,000 distinct CDR3 sequences, 20% to 25% occurring once. Sequencing input: blood. Receptors originate from a man younger than 35 with Graves' hyperthyroidism. The CDR3 runs from the conserved cysteine through the conserved F or W. The D gene is left open where the match is weak. Clone size is given for some rows only: seen once, a few or many times, or a class if the clone is expanded.

J gene: TRBJ1-1; D gene: -; V gene: TRBV5-1; clone size: many; CDR3 DNA: TGCGCCAGCAGCTTGGACAGGTCTAACACTGAAGCTTTCTTT; CDR3 protein: CASSLDRSNTEAFF
J gene: TRBJ1-1; D gene: -; V gene: TRBV12-5; clone size: -; CDR3 DNA: TGTGCTAGTGGCCTCTCCCCAAGGACAGTAGCGGTGGTGAACACTGAAGCTTTCTTT; CDR3 protein: CASGLSPRTVAVVNTEAFF
J gene: TRBJ1-5; D gene: -; V gene: TRBV12-3/TRBV12-4; clone size: many; CDR3 DNA: TGTGCCAGCAGTCGGACCCAGGGGCAGCCCCAGCATTTT; CDR3 protein: CASSRTQGQPQHF
J gene: TRBJ1-2; D gene: -; V gene: TRBV7-9; clone size: many; CDR3 DNA: TGTGCCAGCAGCCCGGACGGAGGAAACTATGGCTACACCTTC; CDR3 protein: CASSPDGGNYGYTF
J gene: TRBJ1-5; D gene: -; V gene: TRBV12-3/TRBV12-4; clone size: many; CDR3 DNA: TGTGCCAGCAGCATCTCGGGGGGTAGAGGTAGCAATCAGCCCCAGCATTTT; CDR3 protein: CASSISGGRGSNQPQHF
J gene: TRBJ1-1; D gene: TRBD1; V gene: TRBV7-2; clone size: many; CDR3 DNA: TGTGCCAGCAGCTTAGCGTCCCGGGACAGGGGTACTGAAGCTTTCTTT; CDR3 protein: CASSLASRDRGTEAFF
J gene: TRBJ1-1; D gene: TRBD1; V gene: TRBV12-3/TRBV12-4; clone size: many; CDR3 DNA: TGTGCCAGCACCCCCTCGGGACAGGTGAACACTGAAGCTTTCTTT; CDR3 protein: CASTPSGQVNTEAFF
J gene: TRBJ1-5; D gene: -; V gene: TRBV30; clone size: few; CDR3 DNA: TGTGCCTGGAGTGTAACAGGGTCTCAGCCCCAGCATTTT; CDR3 protein: CAWSVTGSQPQHF
J gene: TRBJ1-2; D gene: -; V gene: TRBV6-1; clone size: -; CDR3 DNA: TGTGCCAGCAGTGAATTGGGTCCCAAAGCAGGGAACCATGGCTACACCTTC; CDR3 protein: CASSELGPKAGNHGYTF
J gene: TRBJ2-3; D gene: -; V gene: TRBV4-1; clone size: few; CDR3 DNA: TGCGCCAGCAGCCAAGTCGGCTTACCCACAGATACGCAGTATTTT; CDR3 protein: CASSQVGLPTDTQYF
J gene: TRBJ2-2; D gene: TRBD2; V gene: TRBV6-1; clone size: many; CDR3 DNA: TGTGCCAGCAGTCTAGGACTAGCGGGGAACACCGGGGAGCTGTTTTTT; CDR3 protein: CASSLGLAGNTGELFF
J gene: TRBJ2-7; D gene: -; V gene: TRBV11-2; clone size: -; CDR3 DNA: TGTGCCAGCAGCTTAAGGGAAACCGACGAGCAGTACTTC; CDR3 protein: CASSLRETDEQYF
J gene: TRBJ1-1; D gene: -; V gene: TRBV2; clone size: few; CDR3 DNA: TGTGCCAGCGCGGGACGTACCCTGAACACTGAAGCTTTCTTT; CDR3 protein: CASAGRTLNTEAFF
J gene: TRBJ2-2; D gene: -; V gene: TRBV11-1; clone size: few; CDR3 DNA: TGTGCCAGCAGTCCCCTCCGGGACGGGAACACCGGGGAGCTGTTTTTT; CDR3 protein: CASSPLRDGNTGELFF
J gene: TRBJ1-2; D gene: -; V gene: TRBV7-3; clone size: many; CDR3 DNA: TGTGCCAGCAGGGGAACAACACAGACGTCTAACTATGGCTACACCTTC; CDR3 protein: CASRGTTQTSNYGYTF
J gene: TRBJ2-7; D gene: TRBD2; V gene: TRBV6-1; clone size: few; CDR3 DNA: TGTGCCAGCAGTGAGCGGGAGGCCTACGAGCAGTACTTC; CDR3 protein: CASSEREAYEQYF
J gene: TRBJ1-1; D gene: -; V gene: TRBV25-1; clone size: -; CDR3 DNA: TGTGCCAGCAGCGGGGACACGCCAAAATCCGAAGCTTTCTTT; CDR3 protein: CASSGDTPKSEAFF
J gene: TRBJ1-2; D gene: -; V gene: TRBV12-3/TRBV12-4; clone size: many; CDR3 DNA: TGTGCCAGCAATCCTCGGGGGGAGCAGGCGGCTCATGGCTACACCTTC; CDR3 protein: CASNPRGEQAAHGYTF
J gene: TRBJ2-7; D gene: -; V gene: TRBV6-5; clone size: -; CDR3 DNA: TGTGCCAGCAGTTACGGTAAGGCAGCCTACGAGCAGTACTTC; CDR3 protein: CASSYGKAAYEQYF
J gene: TRBJ1-1; D gene: TRBD1; V gene: TRBV19; clone size: many; CDR3 DNA: TGTGCCAGTATCCCAGGGGGGGGGCTGGTGAACACTGAAGCTTTCTTT; CDR3 protein: CASIPGGGLVNTEAFF
J gene: TRBJ1-5; D gene: -; V gene: TRBV12-3/TRBV12-4; clone size: many; CDR3 DNA: TGTGCCAGCAGCAGAACAGGGCAGCCCCAGCATTTT; CDR3 protein: CASSRTGQPQHF